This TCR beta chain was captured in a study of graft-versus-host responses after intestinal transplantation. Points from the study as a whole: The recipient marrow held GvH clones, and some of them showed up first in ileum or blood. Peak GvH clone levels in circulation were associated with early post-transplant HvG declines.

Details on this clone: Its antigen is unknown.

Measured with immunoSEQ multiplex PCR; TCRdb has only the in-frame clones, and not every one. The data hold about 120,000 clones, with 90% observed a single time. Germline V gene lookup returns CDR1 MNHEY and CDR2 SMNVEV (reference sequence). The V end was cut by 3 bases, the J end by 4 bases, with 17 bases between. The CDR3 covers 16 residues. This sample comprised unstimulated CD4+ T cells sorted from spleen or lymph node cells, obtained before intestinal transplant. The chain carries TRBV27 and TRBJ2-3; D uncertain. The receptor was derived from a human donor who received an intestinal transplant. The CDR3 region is CASSFWRPESADTQYF. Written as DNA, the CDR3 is TGTGCCAGCAGTTTTTGGAGACCGGAGTCAGCAGATACGCAGTATTTT.